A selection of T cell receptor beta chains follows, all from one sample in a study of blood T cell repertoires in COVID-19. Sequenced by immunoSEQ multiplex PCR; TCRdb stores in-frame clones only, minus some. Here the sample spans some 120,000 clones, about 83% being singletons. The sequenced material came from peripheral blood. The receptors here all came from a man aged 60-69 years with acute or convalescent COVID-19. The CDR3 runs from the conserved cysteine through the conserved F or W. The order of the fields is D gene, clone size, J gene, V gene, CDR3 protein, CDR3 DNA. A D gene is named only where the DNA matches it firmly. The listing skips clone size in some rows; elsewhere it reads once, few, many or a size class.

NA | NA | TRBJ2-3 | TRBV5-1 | CASSLSSGTDTQYF | TGCGCCAGCAGCTTGTCTAGCGGCACAGATACGCAGTATTTT
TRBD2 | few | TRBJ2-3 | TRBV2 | CASSAPTSGSTDTQYF | TGTGCCAGCAGTGCCCCGACTAGCGGGAGTACAGATACGCAGTATTTT
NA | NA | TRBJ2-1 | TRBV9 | CASSVVAASNEQFF | TGTGCCAGCAGCGTGGTAGCGGCCTCGAATGAGCAGTTCTTC
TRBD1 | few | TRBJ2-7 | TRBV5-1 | CASSLVGQDYEQYF | TGCGCCAGCAGCTTGGTGGGACAGGACTACGAGCAGTACTTC
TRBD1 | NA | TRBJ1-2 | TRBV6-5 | CASKSDRDLEGYTF | TGTGCCAGCAAGTCGGACAGGGACCTCGAAGGCTACACCTTC
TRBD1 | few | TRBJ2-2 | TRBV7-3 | CASSYLGQGTPGELFF | TGTGCCAGCAGCTACCTCGGACAGGGAACGCCCGGGGAGCTGTTTTTT
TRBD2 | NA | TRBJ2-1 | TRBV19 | CASSIGLRGLAGGSEQFF | TGTGCCAGTAGTATAGGTCTAAGGGGACTAGCGGGAGGGAGTGAGCAGTTCTTC
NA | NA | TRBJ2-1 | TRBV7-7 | CASSLNGGTSYNEQFF | TGTGCTAGCAGCTTAAACGGAGGGACCTCCTACAATGAGCAGTTCTTC
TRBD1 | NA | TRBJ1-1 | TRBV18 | CASSRQGAGLNTEAFF | TGTGCCAGCTCACGGCAGGGGGCGGGGTTGAACACTGAAGCTTTCTTT
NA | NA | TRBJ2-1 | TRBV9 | CASSVVARGNEQFF | TGTGCCAGCAGCGTAGTTGCCAGGGGCAATGAGCAGTTCTTC
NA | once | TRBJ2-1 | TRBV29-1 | CSVELVSYNEQFF | TGCAGCGTTGAACTAGTCTCCTACAATGAGCAGTTCTTC
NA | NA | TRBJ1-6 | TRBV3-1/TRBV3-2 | CASSQVLGDNSPLHF | TGTGCCAGCAGCCAAGTCCTAGGGGATAATTCACCCCTCCACTTT
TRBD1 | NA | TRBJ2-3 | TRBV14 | CASSQDGPSRGIDTQYF | TGTGCCAGCAGCCAAGATGGCCCTAGCAGGGGGATAGATACGCAGTATTTT
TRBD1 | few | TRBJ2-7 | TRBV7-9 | CASSYRGTDLTEQYF | TGTGCCAGCAGCTATAGGGGGACAGACCTCACCGAGCAGTACTTC
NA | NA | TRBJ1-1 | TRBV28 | CASIRAPQGTTEAFF | TGTGCCAGCATCCGGGCACCCCAGGGGACCACTGAAGCTTTCTTT
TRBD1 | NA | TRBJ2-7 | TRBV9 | CASSERVGQTYEQYF | TGTGCCAGCAGCGAGAGAGTGGGACAGACCTACGAGCAGTACTTC
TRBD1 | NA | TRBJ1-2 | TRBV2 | CASSSINGQGLTF | TGTGCCAGCAGTTCTATTAACGGACAGGGTCTAACCTTC
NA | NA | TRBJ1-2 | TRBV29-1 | CSVEGQDHGYTF | TGCAGCGTTGAGGGGCAGGACCATGGCTACACCTTC
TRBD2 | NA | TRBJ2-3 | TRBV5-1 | CASSPTSGGFVDTQYF | TGCGCCAGCAGCCCGACTAGCGGAGGTTTCGTCGATACGCAGTATTTT
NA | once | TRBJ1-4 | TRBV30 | CAWGLSGAEKLFF | TGTGCCTGGGGGTTATCAGGGGCGGAAAAACTGTTTTTT
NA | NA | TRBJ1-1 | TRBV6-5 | CASRPWGRYVEAFF | TGTGCCAGCAGACCTTGGGGCAGGTACGTTGAAGCTTTCTTT
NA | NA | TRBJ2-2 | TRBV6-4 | CASSYSWGAGELFF | TGTGCCAGCAGTTACAGCTGGGGGGCCGGGGAGCTGTTTTTT
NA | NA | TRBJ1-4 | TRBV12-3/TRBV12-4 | CASNRRTNEKLFF | TGTGCCAGCAATCGACGGACAAATGAAAAACTGTTTTTT
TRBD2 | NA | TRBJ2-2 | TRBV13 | CASSQSRASGRGRLFF | TGTGCCAGCAGCCAAAGCCGGGCTAGCGGGAGGGGGCGGCTGTTTTTT
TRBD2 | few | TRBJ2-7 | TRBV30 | CAWSAISSGSTAGPYEQYF | TGTGCCTGGAGTGCTATCTCTAGCGGGTCGACAGCCGGACCCTACGAGCAGTACTTC
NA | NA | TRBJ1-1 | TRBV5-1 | CASSLDGDGGEAFF | TGCGCCAGCAGCTTGGACGGGGACGGGGGTGAAGCTTTCTTT
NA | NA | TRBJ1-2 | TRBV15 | CATSRVGGDTNYGYTF | TGTGCCACCAGCAGAGTAGGGGGGGATACGAACTATGGCTACACCTTC
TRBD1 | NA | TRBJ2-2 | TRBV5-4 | CASSLPSGTGWGGELFF | TGTGCCAGCAGTTTGCCGTCCGGGACAGGGTGGGGCGGGGAGCTGTTTTTT
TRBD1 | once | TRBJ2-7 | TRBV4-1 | CASSQDRGTGGVYF | TGCGCCAGCAGCCAAGATAGGGGGACAGGGGGCGTCTACTTC
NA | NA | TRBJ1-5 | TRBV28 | CASRTGTGGQPQHF | TGTGCCAGCCGCACAGGGACGGGAGGTCAGCCCCAGCATTTT
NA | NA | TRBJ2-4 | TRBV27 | CASSPNRGPGSDAKNIQYF | TGTGCCAGCAGTCCCAACAGGGGCCCCGGGAGCGATGCCAAAAACATTCAGTACTTC
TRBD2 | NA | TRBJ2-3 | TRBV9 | CASSGGLDSYTDTQYF | TGTGCCAGCAGCGGAGGACTAGACAGCTACACAGATACGCAGTATTTT
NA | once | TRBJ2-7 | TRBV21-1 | CASSFRTGGYEQYF | TGTGCCAGCAGCTTCAGGACAGGGGGCTACGAGCAGTACTTC
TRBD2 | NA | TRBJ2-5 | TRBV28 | CASTRGGGPAQETQYF | TGTGCCAGCACCCGCGGGGGGGGGCCTGCCCAAGAGACCCAGTACTTC
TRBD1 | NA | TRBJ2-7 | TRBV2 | CASSSGTGGEQYF | TGTGCCAGCAGTTCCGGGACAGGGGGCGAGCAGTACTTC
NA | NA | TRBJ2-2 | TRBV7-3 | CASSPLAYGELFF | TGTGCCAGCAGCCCCCTAGCTTACGGGGAGCTGTTTTTT
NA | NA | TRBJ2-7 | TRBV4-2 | CASSPVDRGGTYEQYF | TGTGCCAGCAGCCCTGTCGACAGGGGAGGGACCTACGAGCAGTACTTC
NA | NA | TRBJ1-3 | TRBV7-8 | CASSLARTVGNTIYF | TGTGCCAGCAGCTTAGCGCGGACAGTCGGAAACACCATATATTTT
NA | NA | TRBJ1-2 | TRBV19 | CASLPRRDPYGYTF | TGTGCCAGCCTACCCAGGAGGGACCCCTATGGCTACACCTTC
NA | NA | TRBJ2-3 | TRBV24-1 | CATSDRGQSGDTQYF | TGTGCCACCAGTGATCGAGGGCAGTCAGGAGATACGCAGTATTTT
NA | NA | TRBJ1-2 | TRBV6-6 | CASSNTGNGYTF | TGTGCCAGCAGTAACACAGGGAATGGCTACACCTTC
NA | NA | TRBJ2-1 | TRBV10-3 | CAISDARARYNEQFF | TGTGCCATCAGTGATGCGCGGGCCAGATACAATGAGCAGTTCTTC
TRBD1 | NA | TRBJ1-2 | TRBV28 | CASSPRGQVYGYTF | TGTGCCAGCAGTCCCCGGGGACAGGTCTATGGCTACACCTTC
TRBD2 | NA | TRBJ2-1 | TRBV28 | CASSTTSGRSTYNEQFF | TGTGCCAGCAGCACGACTAGCGGGAGGTCTACCTACAATGAGCAGTTCTTC
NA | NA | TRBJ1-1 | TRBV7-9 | CASSRTGGTEAFF | TGTGCCAGCAGCAGGACGGGGGGCACTGAAGCTTTCTTT
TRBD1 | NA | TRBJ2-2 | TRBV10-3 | CATRQGPNTGELFF | TGTGCCACCCGACAGGGGCCGAACACCGGGGAGCTGTTTTTT
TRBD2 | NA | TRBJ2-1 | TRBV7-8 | CASRTVGLAGRRGSYNEQFF | TGTGCCAGCAGAACGGTCGGGCTAGCGGGCCGCAGGGGCTCCTACAATGAGCAGTTCTTC
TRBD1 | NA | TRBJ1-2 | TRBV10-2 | CASSSRGRAYGYTF | TGCGCCAGCAGTTCCAGGGGGCGCGCCTATGGCTACACCTTC
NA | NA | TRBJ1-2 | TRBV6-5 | CASTPGQNYGYTF | TGTGCCAGCACCCCAGGACAGAACTATGGCTACACCTTC